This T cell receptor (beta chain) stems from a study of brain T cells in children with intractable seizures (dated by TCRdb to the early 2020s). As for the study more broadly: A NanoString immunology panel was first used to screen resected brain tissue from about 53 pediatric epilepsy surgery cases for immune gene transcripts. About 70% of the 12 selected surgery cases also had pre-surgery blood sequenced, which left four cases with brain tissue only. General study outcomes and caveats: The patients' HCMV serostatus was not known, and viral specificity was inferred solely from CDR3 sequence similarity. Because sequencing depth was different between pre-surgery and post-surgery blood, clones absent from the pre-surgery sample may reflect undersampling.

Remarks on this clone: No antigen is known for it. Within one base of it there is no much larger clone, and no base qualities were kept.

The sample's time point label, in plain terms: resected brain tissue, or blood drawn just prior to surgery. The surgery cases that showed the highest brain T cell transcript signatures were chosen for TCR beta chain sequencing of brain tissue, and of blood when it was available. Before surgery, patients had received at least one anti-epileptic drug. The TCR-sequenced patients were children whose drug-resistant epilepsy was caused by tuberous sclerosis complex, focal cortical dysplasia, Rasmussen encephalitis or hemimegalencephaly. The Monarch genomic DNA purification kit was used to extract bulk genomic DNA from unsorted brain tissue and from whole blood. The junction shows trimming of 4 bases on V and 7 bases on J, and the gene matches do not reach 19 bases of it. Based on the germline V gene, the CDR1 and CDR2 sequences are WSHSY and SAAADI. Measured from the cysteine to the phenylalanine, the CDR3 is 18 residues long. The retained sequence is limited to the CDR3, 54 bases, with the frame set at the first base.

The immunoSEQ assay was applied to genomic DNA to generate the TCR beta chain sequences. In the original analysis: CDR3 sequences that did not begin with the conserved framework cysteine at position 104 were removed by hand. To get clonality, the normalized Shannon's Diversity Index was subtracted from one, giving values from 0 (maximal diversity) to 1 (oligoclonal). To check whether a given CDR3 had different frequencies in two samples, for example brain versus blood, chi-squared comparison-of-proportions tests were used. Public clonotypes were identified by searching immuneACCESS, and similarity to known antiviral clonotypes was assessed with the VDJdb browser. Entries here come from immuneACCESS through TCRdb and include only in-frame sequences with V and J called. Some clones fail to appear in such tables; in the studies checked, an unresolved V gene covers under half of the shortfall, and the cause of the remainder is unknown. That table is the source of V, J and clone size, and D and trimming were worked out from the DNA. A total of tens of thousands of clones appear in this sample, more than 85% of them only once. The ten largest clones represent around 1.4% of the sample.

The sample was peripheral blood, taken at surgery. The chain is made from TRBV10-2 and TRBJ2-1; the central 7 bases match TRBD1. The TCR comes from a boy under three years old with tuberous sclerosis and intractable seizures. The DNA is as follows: TGCGCCAGCAGTGCCCAAATAAGCGACAGGGCAGATTTGAATGAGCAGTTCTTC. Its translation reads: CASSAQISDRADLNEQFF.